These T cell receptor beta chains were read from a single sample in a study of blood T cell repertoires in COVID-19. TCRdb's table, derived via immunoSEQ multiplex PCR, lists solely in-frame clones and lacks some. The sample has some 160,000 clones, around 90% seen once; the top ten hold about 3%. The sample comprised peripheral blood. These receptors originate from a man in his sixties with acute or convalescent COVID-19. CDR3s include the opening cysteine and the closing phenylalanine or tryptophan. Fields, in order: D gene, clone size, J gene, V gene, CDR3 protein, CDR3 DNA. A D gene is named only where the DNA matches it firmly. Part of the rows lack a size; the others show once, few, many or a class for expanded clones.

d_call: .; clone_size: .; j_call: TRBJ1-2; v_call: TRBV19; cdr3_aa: CAIKSLQGRLYGYTF; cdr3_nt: TGTGCCATCAAATCACTCCAGGGGCGACTCTATGGCTACACCTTC
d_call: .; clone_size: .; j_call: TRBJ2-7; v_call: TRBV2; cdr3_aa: CATAPESSYEQYF; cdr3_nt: TGTGCCACCGCCCCCGAGAGCTCCTACGAGCAGTACTTC
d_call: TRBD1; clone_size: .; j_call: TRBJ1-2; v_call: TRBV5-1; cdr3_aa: CASSDPGQGASGYTF; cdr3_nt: TGCGCCAGCAGTGACCCGGGACAGGGAGCGAGTGGCTACACCTTC
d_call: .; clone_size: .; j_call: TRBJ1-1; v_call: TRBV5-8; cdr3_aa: CASSLAPATEAFF; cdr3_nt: TGTGCCAGCAGCTTAGCCCCAGCGACTGAAGCTTTCTTT
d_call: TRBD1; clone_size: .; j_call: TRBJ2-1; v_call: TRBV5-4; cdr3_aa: CASSRGQGVGNEQFF; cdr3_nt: TGTGCCAGCAGCCGGGGACAGGGGGTGGGCAATGAGCAGTTCTTC
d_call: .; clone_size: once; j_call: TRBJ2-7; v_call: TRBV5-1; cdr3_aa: CASSFRPGSGEQYF; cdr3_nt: TGCGCCAGCAGCTTCAGGCCAGGGTCGGGCGAGCAGTACTTC
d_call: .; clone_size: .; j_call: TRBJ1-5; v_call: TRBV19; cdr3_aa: CASSTREGNQPQHF; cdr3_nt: TGTGCCAGTAGTACCAGGGAGGGCAATCAGCCCCAGCATTTT
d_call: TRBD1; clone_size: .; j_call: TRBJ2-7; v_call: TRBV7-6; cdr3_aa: CASSLRQGREQYF; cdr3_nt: TGTGCCAGCAGCTTACGACAGGGCCGCGAGCAGTACTTC
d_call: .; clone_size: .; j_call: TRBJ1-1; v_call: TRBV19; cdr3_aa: CASRGTMNTEAFF; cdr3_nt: TGTGCCAGTAGGGGTACTATGAACACTGAAGCTTTCTTT
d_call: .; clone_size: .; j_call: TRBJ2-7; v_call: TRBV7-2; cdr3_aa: CASSLESGQTFYEQYF; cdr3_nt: TGTGCCAGCAGCTTGGAATCAGGGCAGACCTTCTACGAGCAGTACTTC